These T cell receptor beta chains were read from a single sample in a study of OX40 agonist ivuxolimab in advanced cancers. Profiled with immunoSEQ multiplex PCR; TCRdb holds only in-frame clones, not every one. The sample lists roughly 60,000 clones, around 84% occurring once. The input for sequencing was CD4+ or CD8+ T cells sorted from blood, taken in a trial of the OX40 agonist ivuxolimab. The receptors shown here come from an adult with an advanced solid tumor such as melanoma, head and neck, liver or kidney cancer. Both conserved end residues are part of each CDR3. The D gene is left open where the match is weak. Part of the rows lack a size; the others show once, few, many or a class for expanded clones.

clone size	V gene	D gene	J gene	CDR3 DNA	CDR3 protein
few	TRBV9	NA	TRBJ2-2	TGTGCCAGCAGCGTAGTTACCGGGGAGCTGTTTTTT	CASSVVTGELFF
few	TRBV19	NA	TRBJ2-1	TGTGCCAGTTGTGACAGGTTCTACAATGAGCAGTTCTTC	CASCDRFYNEQFF
once	TRBV4-2	NA	TRBJ2-3	TGTGCCAGCAGCCAAGATCCCCGGGGGTACACAGATACGCAGTATTTT	CASSQDPRGYTDTQYF
NA	TRBV19	TRBD2	TRBJ2-3	TGTGCCAGTAGTATAGTGGGGACTAGCGGGAGGCCTCCCCGCTCGGCGGATACGCAGTATTTT	CASSIVGTSGRPPRSADTQYF
NA	TRBV9	TRBD1	TRBJ2-7	TGTGCCAGCAGCGGGGGACAGGGATCGTACGAGCAGTACTTC	CASSGGQGSYEQYF
NA	TRBV6-6	NA	TRBJ1-2	TGTGCCAGCACCAAAGGGGAAATCTATGGCTACACCTTC	CASTKGEIYGYTF
once	TRBV28	NA	TRBJ2-2	TGTGCCACCGAACACGGGGAGCTGTTTTTT	CATEHGELFF
NA	TRBV6-5	NA	TRBJ2-2	TGTGCCAGCAGTTACTTTCCGGGACTTCACACCGGGGAGCTGTTTTTT	CASSYFPGLHTGELFF
NA	TRBV11-1	NA	TRBJ2-7	TGTGCCAGCAGCCCGCTGGGTATAGACTCCTACGAGCAGTACTTC	CASSPLGIDSYEQYF
once	TRBV19	NA	TRBJ1-4	TGTGCCAGTAGTAATACAGGGTCAGGGGAAAAACTGTTTTTT	CASSNTGSGEKLFF
NA	TRBV19	NA	TRBJ2-5	TGTGCCAGTAGTATAACAGGATCCCAAGAGACCCAGTACTTC	CASSITGSQETQYF
NA	TRBV7-8	TRBD2	TRBJ2-3	TGTGCCAGCAGCTTAGCGACCGGGCGGGGGGGTTCAGATACGCAGTATTTT	CASSLATGRGGSDTQYF
NA	TRBV9	NA	TRBJ2-3	TGTGCCAGCAGCGTAGTAGCCCAAATGCAAACGCAGTATTTT	CASSVVAQMQTQYF
NA	TRBV10-1	TRBD1	TRBJ2-5	TGCGCCAGCAGTGAGTACGGGAACAGGGGGCTTGGGCTGTTCGAGACCCAGTACTTC	CASSEYGNRGLGLFETQYF
NA	TRBV19	TRBD2	TRBJ2-3	TGTGCCAGTAGTAGTAGCGGGAGCACAGATACGCAGTATTTT	CASSSSGSTDTQYF
NA	TRBV5-1	NA	TRBJ2-3	TGCGCCAGCAGCTTACGGCGAGTGGACGCAGATACGCAGTATTTT	CASSLRRVDADTQYF
NA	TRBV7-9	NA	TRBJ1-5	TGTGCCAGCAGCTTGGACAGACCAATTGAGCCCCAGCATTTT	CASSLDRPIEPQHF
NA	TRBV11-2	TRBD1	TRBJ1-2	TGTGCCAGCAGGGGACAGATCAATAACTATGGCTACACCTTC	CASRGQINNYGYTF
NA	TRBV29-1	NA	TRBJ2-5	TGCAGCGTTGGCGGGGAGGAGACCCAGTACTTC	CSVGGEETQYF
NA	TRBV19	TRBD2	TRBJ2-6	TGTGCCAGTAGTATCCTAGCGGGAGGGCCAACTGGGGCCAACGTCCTGACTTTC	CASSILAGGPTGANVLTF
NA	TRBV7-8	TRBD2	TRBJ2-1	TGTGCCAGCAGCTTATTGTACGGGACTAGCGGTGACAATGAGCAGTTCTTC	CASSLLYGTSGDNEQFF
NA	TRBV18	TRBD1	TRBJ2-7	TGTGCCAGCTCACCGGGGACAGGGGGCAATGGCGAGCAGTACTTC	CASSPGTGGNGEQYF
NA	TRBV7-9	TRBD2	TRBJ2-3	TGTGCCAGCAGCCCCCGTGGCGGGAGAACAGATACGCAGTATTTT	CASSPRGGRTDTQYF
NA	TRBV19	TRBD1	TRBJ2-2	TGTGCCAGTAGTCGGGACAGGGCCACCGGGGAGCTGTTTTTT	CASSRDRATGELFF
NA	TRBV20-1	NA	TRBJ1-1	TGCAGTGCTATAATTCAGATTGAAGCTTTCTTT	CSAIIQIEAFF
few	TRBV18	NA	TRBJ1-2	TGTGCCAGCTCACAGGGGAGGATGGATGGCTACACCTTC	CASSQGRMDGYTF
once	TRBV19	TRBD1	TRBJ2-7	TGTGCCAGTAGCAAAAACAGGGACAGCTACTACGAGCAGTACTTC	CASSKNRDSYYEQYF
NA	TRBV6-1	NA	TRBJ2-5	TGTGCCAGCAGTGAACTTCCGCGCGGGACCCAGTACTTC	CASSELPRGTQYF
NA	TRBV6-1	NA	TRBJ2-5	TGTGCCGCCCGGGGAGCCGGAGAGACCCAGTACTTC	CAARGAGETQYF
NA	TRBV11-2	TRBD1	TRBJ2-7	TGTGCCAGCAGCCTGAACCGGGACAGGGGTTCGTACGAGCAGTACTTC	CASSLNRDRGSYEQYF
NA	TRBV19	NA	TRBJ1-3	TGTGCCAGTAGGGTGACAGGTCTCTCTGGAAACACCATATATTTT	CASRVTGLSGNTIYF
NA	TRBV11-2	NA	TRBJ2-3	TGTGCCAGCAGCTCAGGTGGAGGATGGTCCACAGATACGCAGTATTTT	CASSSGGGWSTDTQYF
once	TRBV19	NA	TRBJ2-7	TGTGCCAGTAGTATTTTTCAGGGATCCTACGAGCAGTACTTC	CASSIFQGSYEQYF
NA	TRBV6-5	TRBD2	TRBJ2-3	TGTGCCAGCAGCCGGACTAGCGGGAGCACAGATACGCAGTATTTT	CASSRTSGSTDTQYF
NA	TRBV19	TRBD2	TRBJ2-2	TGTGCCAGTTCTTACGGGAGGGTGAACACCGGGGAGCTGTTTTTT	CASSYGRVNTGELFF
NA	TRBV2	TRBD2	TRBJ2-3	TGTGCCAGCAGCATAGCGGGCCGCTACACAGATACGCAGTATTTT	CASSIAGRYTDTQYF
NA	TRBV11-2	NA	TRBJ2-2	TGTGCCAGCAGCTTAGGTCGCAGGACGAACACCGGGGAGCTGTTTTTT	CASSLGRRTNTGELFF
NA	TRBV27	NA	TRBJ1-3	TGTGCCAGCAGTCTAGGGGTCTCTGGAAACACCATATATTTT	CASSLGVSGNTIYF
NA	TRBV9	NA	TRBJ1-2	TGTGCCAGCAGCGCCGGACTAAGTGGCTACACCTTC	CASSAGLSGYTF
NA	TRBV6-1	NA	TRBJ2-3	TGTGCCAGCAGCGACATTTTGGGGAATACGCAGTATTTT	CASSDILGNTQYF
NA	TRBV28	NA	TRBJ2-7	TGTGCCAGCAGCCAGGACTTAGGGTACGAGCAGTACTTC	CASSQDLGYEQYF
NA	TRBV7-9	TRBD2	TRBJ2-5	TGTGCCAGCAGCTTAGGTTCGGGAGGGCGGGAGACCCAGTACTTC	CASSLGSGGRETQYF
NA	TRBV10-2	TRBD2	TRBJ2-7	TGCGCCAGCGGAGGCCCCGGACTAGCGGTTTACGAGCAGTACTTC	CASGGPGLAVYEQYF
NA	TRBV6-5	TRBD1	TRBJ1-4	TGTGCCAGCAGACGCGACAGGGGAGAGGAGGAACTGTTTTTT	CASRRDRGEEELFF
NA	TRBV6-1	NA	TRBJ1-2	TGTGCCAGCAGTGATTCCTTTGGGGGGCGGGATGGCTACACCTTC	CASSDSFGGRDGYTF
NA	TRBV4-1	TRBD2	TRBJ2-1	TGCGCCAGCAGCCAAGTTAGCACTAGCGGGGACAATGAGCAGTTCTTC	CASSQVSTSGDNEQFF
NA	TRBV5-6	NA	TRBJ2-7	TGTGCCAGCAGCTCTCAGCACGGCAGGGACTCCTACGAGCAGTACTTC	CASSSQHGRDSYEQYF
NA	TRBV5-6	NA	TRBJ1-1	TGTGCCAGCAGTCATCGAGGCGCGGGGGCTTTCACTGAAGCTTTCTTT	CASSHRGAGAFTEAFF
NA	TRBV5-1	NA	TRBJ2-1	TGCGCCAGCAGCTTGACAGGAGGAAATGAGCAGTTCTTC	CASSLTGGNEQFF
NA	TRBV30	NA	TRBJ1-5	TGTGCCTGGAAAAGGGGTGGCAATCAGCCCCAGCATTTT	CAWKRGGNQPQHF
NA	TRBV28	NA	TRBJ1-5	TGTGCCAGCAGGACGACAGTTCAGCCCCAGCATTTT	CASRTTVQPQHF
NA	TRBV7-8	NA	TRBJ2-3	TGTGCCAGCAGCTCGTCGGGCCTCACAGATACGCAGTATTTT	CASSSSGLTDTQYF
NA	TRBV7-6	TRBD1	TRBJ2-1	TGTGCCAGCAAACCCTCCAGGGACAGGGCCTACAATGAGCAGTTCTTC	CASKPSRDRAYNEQFF
NA	TRBV5-4	NA	TRBJ2-3	TGTGCCAGCACCTACCTCTCTTCAGATACGCAGTATTTT	CASTYLSSDTQYF
NA	TRBV16	NA	TRBJ2-7	TGTGCCAGCAGCCAATCGATTGCGGCCTACGAGCAGTACTTC	CASSQSIAAYEQYF